The clone carrying this T cell receptor (beta chain) was counted at least ten times. The source of the sample is a study of Graves' ophthalmopathy and Graves' hyperthyroidism. Study context: Peripheral blood was collected at initial diagnosis, before any treatment.

Active ophthalmopathy (CAS at least 3, NOSPECS at least 4), lasting under 3 months. What supplied the PBMCs was roughly 10 ml of fresh peripheral blood. Germline V gene lookup returns CDR1 SGHVS and CDR2 FNYEAQ. With 4 bases removed from V and 3 bases from J, the gap between germline ends came to 7 bases. There are 12 residues in the CDR3. Amplification from RNA transcripts yielded the TCR beta CDR3 regions. The first round was an RT-PCR with HTBI primers, and the second round was a multiplex PCR. TCRdb reanalysed the multiplex PCR reads using MiXCR and keeps one entry per CDR3 protein. Seen here are about 210,000 distinct CDR3 sequences, 29% observed once, and the top ten hold about 9.3%.

The TCR was taken from a man between 45 and 60 years old with Graves' ophthalmopathy. The chain couples TRBV7-6 to TRBJ2-7; D is uncertain. The source material was peripheral blood. CDR3 sequence reads: CASSSADYEQYF. CDR3 DNA sequence: TGTGCCAGCAGCTCAGCCGACTACGAGCAGTACTTC.